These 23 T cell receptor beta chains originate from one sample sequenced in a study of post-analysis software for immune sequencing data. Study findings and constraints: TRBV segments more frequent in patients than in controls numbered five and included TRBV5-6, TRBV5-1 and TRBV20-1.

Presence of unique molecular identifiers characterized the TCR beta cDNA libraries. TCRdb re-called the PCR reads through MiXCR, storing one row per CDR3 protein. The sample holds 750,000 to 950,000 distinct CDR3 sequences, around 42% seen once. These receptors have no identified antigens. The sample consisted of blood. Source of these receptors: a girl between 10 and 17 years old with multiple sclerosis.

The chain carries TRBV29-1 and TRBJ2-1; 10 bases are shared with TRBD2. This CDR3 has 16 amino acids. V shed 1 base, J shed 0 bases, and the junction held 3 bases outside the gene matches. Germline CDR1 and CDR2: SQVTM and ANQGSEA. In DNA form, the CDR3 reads TGCAGCGTTGAAGGTGCTAGCGGGAGCTCCTACAATGAGCAGTTCTTC. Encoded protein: CSVEGASGSSYNEQFF.

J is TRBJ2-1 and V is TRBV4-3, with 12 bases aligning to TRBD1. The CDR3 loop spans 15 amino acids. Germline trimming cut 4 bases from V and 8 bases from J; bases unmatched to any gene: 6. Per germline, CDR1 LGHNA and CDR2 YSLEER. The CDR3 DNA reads TGCGCCAGCAGCCTCAGTGGGACAGGGGGCGATGAGCAGTTCTTC. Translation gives CASSLSGTGGDEQFF.

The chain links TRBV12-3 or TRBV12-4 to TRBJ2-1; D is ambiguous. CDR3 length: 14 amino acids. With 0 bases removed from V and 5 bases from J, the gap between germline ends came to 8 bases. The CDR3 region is CASSLAGTHNEQFF. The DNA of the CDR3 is TGTGCCAGCAGTTTAGCGGGAACCCACAATGAGCAGTTCTTC.

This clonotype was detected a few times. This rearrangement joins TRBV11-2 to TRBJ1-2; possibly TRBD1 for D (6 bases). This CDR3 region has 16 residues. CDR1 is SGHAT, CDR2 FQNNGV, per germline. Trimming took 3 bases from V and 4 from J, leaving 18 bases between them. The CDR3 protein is CASSLTRGHPSYGYTF. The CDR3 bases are TGTGCCAGCAGCTTGACCAGGGGCCATCCCAGCTATGGCTACACCTTC.

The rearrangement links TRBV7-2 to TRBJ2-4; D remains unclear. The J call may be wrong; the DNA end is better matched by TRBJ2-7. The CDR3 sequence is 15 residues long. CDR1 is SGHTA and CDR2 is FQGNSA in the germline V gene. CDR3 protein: CASSLVTGSDYEQYF. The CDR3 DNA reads TGTGCCAGCAGCTTAGTTACGGGCAGTGACTACGAGCAGTACTTC.

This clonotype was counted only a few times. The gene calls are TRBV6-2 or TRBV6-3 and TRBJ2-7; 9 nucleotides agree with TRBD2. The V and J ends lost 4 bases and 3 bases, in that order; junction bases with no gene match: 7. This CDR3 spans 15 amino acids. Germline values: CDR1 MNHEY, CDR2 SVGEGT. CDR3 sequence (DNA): TGTGCCAGCAGTTTAGCGGGAGAGATACTCTACGAGCAGTACTTC. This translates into CASSLAGEILYEQYF.

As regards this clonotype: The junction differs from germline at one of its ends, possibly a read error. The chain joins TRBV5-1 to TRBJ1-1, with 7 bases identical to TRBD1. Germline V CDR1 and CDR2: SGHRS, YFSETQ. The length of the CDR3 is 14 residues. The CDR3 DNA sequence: TGCGCCAGCGGCTTAAACAGGGGCAGGACTGAAGCTTTCTTT. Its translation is CASGLNRGRTEAFF.

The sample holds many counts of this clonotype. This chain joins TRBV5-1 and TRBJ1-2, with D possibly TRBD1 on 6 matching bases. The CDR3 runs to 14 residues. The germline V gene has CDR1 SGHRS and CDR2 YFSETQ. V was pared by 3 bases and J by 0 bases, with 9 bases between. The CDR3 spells CASSSQGSNYGYTF. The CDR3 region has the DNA TGCGCCAGCAGCTCCCAGGGGTCTAACTATGGCTACACCTTC.

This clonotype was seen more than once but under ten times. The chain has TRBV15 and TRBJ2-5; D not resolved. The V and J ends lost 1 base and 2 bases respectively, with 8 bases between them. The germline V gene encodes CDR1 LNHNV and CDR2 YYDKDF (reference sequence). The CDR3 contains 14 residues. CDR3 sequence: CATSRGALQETQYF. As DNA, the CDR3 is TGTGCCACCAGCAGAGGGGCCCTGCAAGAGACCCAGTACTTC. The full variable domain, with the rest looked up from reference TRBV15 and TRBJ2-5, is DAMVIQNPRYQVTQFGKPVTLSCSQTLNHNVMYWYQQKSSQAPKLLFHYYDKDFNNEADTPDNFQSRRPNTSFCFLDIRSPGLGDTAMYLCATSRGALQETQYFGPGTRLLVL.

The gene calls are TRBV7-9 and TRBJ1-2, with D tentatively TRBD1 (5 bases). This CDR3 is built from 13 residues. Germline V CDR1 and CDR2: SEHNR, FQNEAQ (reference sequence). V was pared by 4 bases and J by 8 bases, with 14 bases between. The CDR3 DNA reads TGTGCCAGCAGCTCGGGGGTTGCAGAAGGCTACACCTTC. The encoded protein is CASSSGVAEGYTF.

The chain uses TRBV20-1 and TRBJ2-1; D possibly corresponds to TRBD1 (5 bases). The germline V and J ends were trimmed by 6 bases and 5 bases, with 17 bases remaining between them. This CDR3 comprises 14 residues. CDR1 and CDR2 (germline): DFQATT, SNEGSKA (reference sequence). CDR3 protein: CSAEEFGHNNEQFF. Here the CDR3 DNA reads TGCAGTGCGGAAGAGTTTGGACACAACAATGAGCAGTTCTTC.

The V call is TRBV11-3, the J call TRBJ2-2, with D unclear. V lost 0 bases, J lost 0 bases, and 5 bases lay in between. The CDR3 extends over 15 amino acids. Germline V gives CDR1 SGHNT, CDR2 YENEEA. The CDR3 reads CASSLDRPNTGELFF. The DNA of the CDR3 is TGTGCCAGCAGCTTAGATCGCCCGAACACCGGGGAGCTGTTTTTT.

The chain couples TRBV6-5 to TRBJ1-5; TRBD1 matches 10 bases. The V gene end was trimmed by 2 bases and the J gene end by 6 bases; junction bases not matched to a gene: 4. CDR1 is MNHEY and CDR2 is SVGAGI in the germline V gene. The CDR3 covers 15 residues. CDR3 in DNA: TGTGCCAGCAGTTACACCAGGACAGGGGGTCAGCCCCAGCATTTT. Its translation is CASSYTRTGGQPQHF.

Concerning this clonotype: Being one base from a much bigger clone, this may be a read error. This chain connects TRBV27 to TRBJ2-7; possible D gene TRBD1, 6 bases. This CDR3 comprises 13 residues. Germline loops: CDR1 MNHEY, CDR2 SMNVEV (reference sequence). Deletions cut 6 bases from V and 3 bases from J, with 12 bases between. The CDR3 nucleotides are TGTGCCAGCAGCCCGGGACACGGCTACGAGCAGTACTTC. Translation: CASSPGHGYEQYF.

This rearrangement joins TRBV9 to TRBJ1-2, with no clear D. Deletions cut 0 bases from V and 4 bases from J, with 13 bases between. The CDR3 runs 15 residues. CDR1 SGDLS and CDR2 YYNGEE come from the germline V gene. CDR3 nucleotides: TGTGCCAGCAGCGTAGCGGCAGGTCTAGGCTATGGCTACACCTTC. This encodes CASSVAAGLGYGYTF. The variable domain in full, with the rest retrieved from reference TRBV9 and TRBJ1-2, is DSGVTQTPKHLITATGQRVTLRCSPRSGDLSVYWYQQSLDQGLQFLIQYYNGEERAKGNILERFSAQQFPDLHSELNLSSLELGDSALYFCASSVAAGLGYGYTFGSGTRLTVV.

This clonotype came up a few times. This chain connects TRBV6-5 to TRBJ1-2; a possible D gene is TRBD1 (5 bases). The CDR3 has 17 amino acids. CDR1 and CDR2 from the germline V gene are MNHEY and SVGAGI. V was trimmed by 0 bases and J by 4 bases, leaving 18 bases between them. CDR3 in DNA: TGTGCCAGCAGTTACTCCCCCCTAGGGATGGGGCTCTATGGCTACACCTTC. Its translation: CASSYSPLGMGLYGYTF.

CDR3 loop: CSARELAGEVDRYNEQFF. Here the CDR3 DNA reads TGCAGTGCTAGAGAACTAGCGGGAGAGGTAGACAGGTACAATGAGCAGTTCTTC. The rearrangement joins TRBV20-1 to TRBJ2-1, with TRBD2 matching over 11 bases. Trimming took 0 bases from V and 4 from J; bases not matched to a gene: 11. Germline-derived CDR1 and CDR2 are DFQATT and SNEGSKA (reference sequence). The CDR3 is made up of 18 amino acids.

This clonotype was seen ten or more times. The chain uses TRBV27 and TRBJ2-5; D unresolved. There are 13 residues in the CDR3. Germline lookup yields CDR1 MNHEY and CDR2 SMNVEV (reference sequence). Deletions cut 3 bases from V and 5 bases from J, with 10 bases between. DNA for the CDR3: TGTGCCAGCAGTTTCGGGTTCGGGGAGACCCAGTACTTC. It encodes CASSFGFGETQYF.

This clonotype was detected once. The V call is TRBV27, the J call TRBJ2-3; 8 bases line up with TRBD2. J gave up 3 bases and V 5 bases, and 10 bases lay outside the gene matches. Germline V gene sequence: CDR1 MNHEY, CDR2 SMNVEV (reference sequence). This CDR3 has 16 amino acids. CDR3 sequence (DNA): TGTGCCAGCAGTCCCCAGGTCGGGAGGGTGACAGATACGCAGTATTTT. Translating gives CASSPQVGRVTDTQYF.

CDR3 sequence (DNA): TGCAGTGCTAGAGATGGGGGGATGAACACTGAAGCTTTCTTT. It yields the protein CSARDGGMNTEAFF. V usage is TRBV20-1 and J usage is TRBJ1-1, with D tentatively TRBD1 (5 bases). The germline gives CDR1 DFQATT, CDR2 SNEGSKA (reference sequence). CDR3 length: 14 amino acids. Trimming cost V 0 bases and J 0 bases, with 8 bases left between them.

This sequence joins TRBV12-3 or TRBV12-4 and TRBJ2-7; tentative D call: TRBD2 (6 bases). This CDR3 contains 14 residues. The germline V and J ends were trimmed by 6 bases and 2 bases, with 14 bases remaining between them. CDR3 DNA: TGTGCCAGCAGGCATATAGCGGTCCCCTACGAGCAGTACTTC. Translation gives CASRHIAVPYEQYF.

The CDR3 nucleotides read TGCAGTGCCCTCTGGAGGAGCGTGAGTTACGAGCAGTACTTC. It translates to CSALWRSVSYEQYF. The chain uses TRBV20-1 and TRBJ2-7; D may be TRBD2 (5 bases). Trimming took 6 bases from V and 4 from J, leaving 19 bases between them. This CDR3 has 14 residues. Germline values: CDR1 DFQATT, CDR2 SNEGSKA (reference sequence).

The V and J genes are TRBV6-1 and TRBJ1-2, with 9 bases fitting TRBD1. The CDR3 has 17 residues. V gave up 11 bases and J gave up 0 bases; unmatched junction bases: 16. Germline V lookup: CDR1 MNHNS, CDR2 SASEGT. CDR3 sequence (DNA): TGTGCCTTGATCCAGAGTAGACAGGGGGTTGCTAACTATGGCTACACCTTC. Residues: CALIQSRQGVANYGYTF.